This TCR beta chain originates from a study of cytomegalovirus exposure and HLA in healthy donors. Study results and caveats: Testing in vitro showed a few CMV-associated chains specific for CMV antigens. Despite most TCR sequences being rare, some public TCRs occurred in many donors.

The protocol was immunoSEQ multiplex PCR, while the TCRdb copy is restricted to in-frame clones and leaves out a portion. Of under 350,000 clones in the sample, approximately 86% were seen once. Germline V gene data show CDR1 as ENHRY and CDR2 as SYGVKD. The CDR3 extends over 18 amino acids. The V and J ends lost 3 bases and 1 base, in that order; junction bases with no gene match: 11. As to this clone: Its target is unknown.

The receptor was derived from a woman aged 18 to 35 in good health and CMV-seronegative. The chain combines TRBV10-3 with TRBJ1-2; 10 bases align to TRBD1. The material sequenced was PBMCs. CDR3 DNA: TGTGCCATCAGTGACCTTACAATCGACAGGGGGCATAACTATGGCTACACCTTC. Translation gives CAISDLTIDRGHNYGYTF.